The subject of this entry is one TCR beta chain. This sample is drawn from a study of shared clonotypes between healthy human individuals. CD45RO negativity and positive selection for CCR7 defined naive CD8 cells, a population that excluded terminally differentiated effector memory CD45RA+ cells. Unmatched junction bases numbered 7, after V lost 5 bases and J lost 4 bases. This CDR3 region has 15 residues. Germline CDR1 reads SGHAT; CDR2 reads FQNNGV. Assay: immunoSEQ multiplex PCR; the TCRdb copy retains only in-frame clones and omits some. The table shows a few million clones, with 80% to 95% occurring only once.

The origin of this receptor is a man aged 18 to 35 in good health. Some clones in this sample may be carry-over from other donors' samples. Material: naive CD8+ T cells from PBMCs. The chain couples TRBV11-2 to TRBJ2-1, with 8 positions matching TRBD2. Here the CDR3 reads CASSPPSGRYNEQFF. CDR3 bases: TGTGCCAGCAGCCCCCCTAGCGGGCGATACAATGAGCAGTTCTTC.